This TCR beta chain was captured by sequencing in a study of T-cell reconstitution after alpha-beta-depleted transplantation in children. Points from the study as a whole: By about two months after transplant, alpha-beta T cells reportedly arose from several hundred graft clones that had expanded. Some patients showed high day-60 TCRbeta diversity, which derived from surviving recipient T cells and thymic progenitors. Counts and diversity of T cells one year after transplant came mostly from newly produced T cells.

Unique molecular identifiers were incorporated into the prepared TCRbeta library. One entry per CDR3 protein, called by TCRdb with MiXCR from the PCR reads. The data show around 240,000 distinct CDR3 sequences, around 8% seen once. This CDR3 has 15 amino acids. V lost 3 bases and J lost 1, with 13 bases in between. CDR1 is SGDLS, CDR2 YYNGEE, per germline. This clonotype was seen ten or more times. Its antigen is still unknown. The TCR comes from a male patient younger than 18 who had a stem cell transplant for acute lymphoblastic leukemia, so the T cells may come from the graft donor. The sample here was PBMCs, mostly from graft donor cells, taken 180 days after TCRalphabeta/CD19-depleted stem cell transplant. This chain uses TRBV9 with TRBJ2-5; D is perhaps TRBD2 (5 bases). This chain's CDR3 is CASSEDWTLQETQYF. CDR3 in DNA: TGTGCCAGCAGCGAGGACTGGACTCTCCAAGAGACCCAGTACTTC.